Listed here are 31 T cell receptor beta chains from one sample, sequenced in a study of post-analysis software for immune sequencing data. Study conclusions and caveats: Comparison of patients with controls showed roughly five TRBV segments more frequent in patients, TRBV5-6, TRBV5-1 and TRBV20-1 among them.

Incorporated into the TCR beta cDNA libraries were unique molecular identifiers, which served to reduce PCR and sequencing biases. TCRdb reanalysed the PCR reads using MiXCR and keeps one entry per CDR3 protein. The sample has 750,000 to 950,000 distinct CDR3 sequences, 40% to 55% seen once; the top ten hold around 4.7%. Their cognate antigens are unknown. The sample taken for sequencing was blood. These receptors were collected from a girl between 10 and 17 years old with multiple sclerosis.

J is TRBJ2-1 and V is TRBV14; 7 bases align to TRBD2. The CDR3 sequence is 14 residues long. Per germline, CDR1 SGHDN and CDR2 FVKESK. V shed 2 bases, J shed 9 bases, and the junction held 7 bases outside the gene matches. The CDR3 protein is CASSQRPGEGEQFF. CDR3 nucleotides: TGTGCCAGCAGCCAAAGACCGGGGGAGGGTGAGCAGTTCTTC.

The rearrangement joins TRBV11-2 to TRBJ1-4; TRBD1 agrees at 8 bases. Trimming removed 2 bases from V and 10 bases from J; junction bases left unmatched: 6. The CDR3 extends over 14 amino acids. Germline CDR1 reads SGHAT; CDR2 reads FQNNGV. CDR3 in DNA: TGTGCCAGCAGCTTAAGGGGAGGGACAGGAAAACTGTTTTTT. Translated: CASSLRGGTGKLFF.

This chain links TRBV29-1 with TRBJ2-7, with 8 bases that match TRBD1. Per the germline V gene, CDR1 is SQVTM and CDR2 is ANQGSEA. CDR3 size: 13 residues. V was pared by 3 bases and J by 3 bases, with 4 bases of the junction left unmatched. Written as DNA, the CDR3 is TGCAGCGTTGAGGGAGGACAGGGCTACGAGCAGTACTTC. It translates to CSVEGGQGYEQYF.

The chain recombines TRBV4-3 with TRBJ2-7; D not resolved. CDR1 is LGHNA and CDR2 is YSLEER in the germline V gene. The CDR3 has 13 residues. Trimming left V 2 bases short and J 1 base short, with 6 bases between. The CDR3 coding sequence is TGCGCCAGCAGCCAACTGGGGTCCTACGAGCAGTACTTC. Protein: CASSQLGSYEQYF.

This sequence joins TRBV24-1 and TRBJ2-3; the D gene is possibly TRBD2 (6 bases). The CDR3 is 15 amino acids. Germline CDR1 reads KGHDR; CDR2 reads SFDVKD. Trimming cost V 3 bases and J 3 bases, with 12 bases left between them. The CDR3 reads CATSDDPGTTDTQYF. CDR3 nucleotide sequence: TGTGCCACCAGTGATGATCCCGGGACTACAGATACGCAGTATTTT.

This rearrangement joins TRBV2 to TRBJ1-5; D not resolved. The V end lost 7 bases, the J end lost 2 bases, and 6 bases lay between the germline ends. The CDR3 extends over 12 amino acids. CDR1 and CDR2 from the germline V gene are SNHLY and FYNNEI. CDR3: CASIIGNQPQHF. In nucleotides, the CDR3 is TGTGCCAGCATTATAGGCAATCAGCCCCAGCATTTT. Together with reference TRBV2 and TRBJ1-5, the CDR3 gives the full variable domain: EPEVTQTPSHQVTQMGQEVILRCVPISNHLYFYWYRQILGQKVEFLVSFYNNEISEKSEIFDDQFSVERPDGSNFTLKIRSTKLEDSAMYFCASIIGNQPQHFGDGTRLSIL.

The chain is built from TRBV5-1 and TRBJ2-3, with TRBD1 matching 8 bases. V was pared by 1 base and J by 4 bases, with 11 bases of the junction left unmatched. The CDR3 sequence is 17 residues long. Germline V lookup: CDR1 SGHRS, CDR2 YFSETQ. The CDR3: CASSLRIGDRGADTQYF. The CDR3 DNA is TGCGCCAGCAGCTTGAGGATAGGAGACAGGGGCGCAGATACGCAGTATTTT.

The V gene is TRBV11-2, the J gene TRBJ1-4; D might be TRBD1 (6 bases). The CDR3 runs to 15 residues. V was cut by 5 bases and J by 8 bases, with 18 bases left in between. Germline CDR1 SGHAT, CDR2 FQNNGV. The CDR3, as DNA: TGTGCCAGCAGCCAGATAACAGGGTATCCCGAAAAACTGTTTTTT. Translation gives CASSQITGYPEKLFF. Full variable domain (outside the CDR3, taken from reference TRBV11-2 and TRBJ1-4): EAGVAQSPRYKIIEKRQSVAFWCNPISGHATLYWYQQILGQGPKLLIQFQNNGVVDDSQLPKDRFSAERLKGVDSTLKIQPAKLEDSAVYLCASSQITGYPEKLFFGSGTQLSVL.

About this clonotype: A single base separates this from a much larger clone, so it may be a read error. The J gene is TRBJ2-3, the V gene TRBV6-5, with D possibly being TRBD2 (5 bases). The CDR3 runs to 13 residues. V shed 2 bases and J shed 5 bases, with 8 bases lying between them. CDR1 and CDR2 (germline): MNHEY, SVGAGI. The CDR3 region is CASSYLEEDTQYF. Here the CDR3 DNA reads TGTGCCAGCAGTTACCTGGAGGAAGATACGCAGTATTTT.

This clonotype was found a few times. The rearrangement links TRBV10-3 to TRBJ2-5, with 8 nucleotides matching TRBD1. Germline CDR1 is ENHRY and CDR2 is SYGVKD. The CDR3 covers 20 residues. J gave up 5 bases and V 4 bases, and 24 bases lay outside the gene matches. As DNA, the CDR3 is TGTGCCATCAGTGTTACTATGGACAGGGAAATCTCGCCCGACGTGGAGACCCAGTACTTC. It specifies CAISVTMDREISPDVETQYF.

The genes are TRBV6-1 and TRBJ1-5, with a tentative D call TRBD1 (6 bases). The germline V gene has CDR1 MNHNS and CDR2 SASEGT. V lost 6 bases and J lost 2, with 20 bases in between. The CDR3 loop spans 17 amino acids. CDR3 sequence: CASRLRMGQGRNQPQHF. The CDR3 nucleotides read TGTGCCAGCAGACTGAGGATGGGGCAGGGGCGCAATCAGCCCCAGCATTTT.

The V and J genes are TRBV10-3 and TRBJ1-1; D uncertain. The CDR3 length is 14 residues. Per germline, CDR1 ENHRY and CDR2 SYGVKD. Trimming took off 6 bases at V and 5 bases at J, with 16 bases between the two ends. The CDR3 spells CAIRSGWEKTEAFF. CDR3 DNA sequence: TGTGCCATCAGATCCGGGTGGGAGAAGACTGAAGCTTTCTTT.

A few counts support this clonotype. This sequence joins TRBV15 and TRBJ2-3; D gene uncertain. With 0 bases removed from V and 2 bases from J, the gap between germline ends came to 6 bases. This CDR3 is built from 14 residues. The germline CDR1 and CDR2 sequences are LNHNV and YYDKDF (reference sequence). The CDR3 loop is CATSREDYTDTQYF. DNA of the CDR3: TGTGCCACCAGCAGAGAAGATTACACAGATACGCAGTATTTT.

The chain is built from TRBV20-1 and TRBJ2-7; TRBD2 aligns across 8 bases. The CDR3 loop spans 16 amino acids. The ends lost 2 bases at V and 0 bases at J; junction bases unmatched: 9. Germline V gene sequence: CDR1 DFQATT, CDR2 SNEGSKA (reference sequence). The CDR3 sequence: CSARNTGGQSSYEQYF. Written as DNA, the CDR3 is TGCAGTGCTAGAAACACGGGGGGGCAGAGCTCCTACGAGCAGTACTTC.

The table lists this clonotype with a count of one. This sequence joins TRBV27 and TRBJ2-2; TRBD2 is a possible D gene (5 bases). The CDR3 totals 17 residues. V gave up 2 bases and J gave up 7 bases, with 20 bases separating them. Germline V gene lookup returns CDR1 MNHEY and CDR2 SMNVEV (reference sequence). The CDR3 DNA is TGTGCCAGCAGTTTAAGTCCGCAAGGCGGGCCCCACGGGGAGCTGTTTTTT. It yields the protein CASSLSPQGGPHGELFF.

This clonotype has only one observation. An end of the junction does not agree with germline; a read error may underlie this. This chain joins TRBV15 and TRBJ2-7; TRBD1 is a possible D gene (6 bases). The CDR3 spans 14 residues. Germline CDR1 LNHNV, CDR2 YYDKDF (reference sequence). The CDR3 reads CATGREGTTYEQYF. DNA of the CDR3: TGTGCCACCGGCAGAGAAGGGACAACCTACGAGCAGTACTTC.

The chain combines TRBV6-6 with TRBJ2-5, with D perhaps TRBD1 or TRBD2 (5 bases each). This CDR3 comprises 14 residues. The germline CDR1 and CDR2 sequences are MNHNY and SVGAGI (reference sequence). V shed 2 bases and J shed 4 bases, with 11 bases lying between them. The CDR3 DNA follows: TGTGCCAGCAGTTACAGGGTGGGGGTAGAGACCCAGTACTTC. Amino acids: CASSYRVGVETQYF.

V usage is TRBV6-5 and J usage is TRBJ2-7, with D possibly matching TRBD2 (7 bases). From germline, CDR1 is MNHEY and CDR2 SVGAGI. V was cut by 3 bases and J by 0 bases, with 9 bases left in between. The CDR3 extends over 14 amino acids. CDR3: CASSYRGASYEQYF. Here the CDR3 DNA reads TGTGCCAGCAGTTATCGGGGGGCCTCCTACGAGCAGTACTTC.

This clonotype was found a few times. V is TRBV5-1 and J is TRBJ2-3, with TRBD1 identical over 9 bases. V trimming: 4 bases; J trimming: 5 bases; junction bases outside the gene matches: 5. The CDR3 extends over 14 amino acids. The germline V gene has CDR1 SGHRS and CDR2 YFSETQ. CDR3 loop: CASSTDRGEDTQYF. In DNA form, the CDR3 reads TGCGCCAGCAGCACGGACAGGGGAGAAGATACGCAGTATTTT.

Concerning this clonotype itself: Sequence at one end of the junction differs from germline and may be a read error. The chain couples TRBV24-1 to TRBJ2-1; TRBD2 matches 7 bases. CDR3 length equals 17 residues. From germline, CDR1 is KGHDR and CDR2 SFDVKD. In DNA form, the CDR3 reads TGTGCCGCCAGTGATTTGCGGGCCGGGACTACGGGGAATGAGCAGTTCTTC. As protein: CAASDLRAGTTGNEQFF.

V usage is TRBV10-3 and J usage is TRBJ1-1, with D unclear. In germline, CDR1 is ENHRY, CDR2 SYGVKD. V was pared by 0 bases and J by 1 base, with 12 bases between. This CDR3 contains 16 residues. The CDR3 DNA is TGTGCCATCAGTGAGTCGAGGGTAGAAACGAACACTGAAGCTTTCTTT. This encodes CAISESRVETNTEAFF.

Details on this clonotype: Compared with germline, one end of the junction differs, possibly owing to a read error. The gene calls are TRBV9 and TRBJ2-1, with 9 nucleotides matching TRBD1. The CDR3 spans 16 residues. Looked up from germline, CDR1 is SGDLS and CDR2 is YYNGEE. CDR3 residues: CAGSVGAGTGQNEQFF. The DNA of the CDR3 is TGTGCCGGCAGCGTAGGGGCCGGGACAGGGCAGAATGAGCAGTTCTTC.

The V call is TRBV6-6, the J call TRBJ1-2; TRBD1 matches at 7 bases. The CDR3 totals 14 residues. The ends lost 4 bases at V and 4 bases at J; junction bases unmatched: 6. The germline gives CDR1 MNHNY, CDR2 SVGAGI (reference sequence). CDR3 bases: TGTGCCAGCAGTTCCCAGGGGGTGTCCTATGGCTACACCTTC. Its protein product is CASSSQGVSYGYTF.

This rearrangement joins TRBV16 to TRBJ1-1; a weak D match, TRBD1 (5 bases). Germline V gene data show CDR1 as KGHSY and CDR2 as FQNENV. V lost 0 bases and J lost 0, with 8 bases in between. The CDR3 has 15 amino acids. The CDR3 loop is CASSQSGTVNTEAFF. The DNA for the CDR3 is TGTGCCAGCAGCCAATCCGGGACGGTGAACACTGAAGCTTTCTTT.

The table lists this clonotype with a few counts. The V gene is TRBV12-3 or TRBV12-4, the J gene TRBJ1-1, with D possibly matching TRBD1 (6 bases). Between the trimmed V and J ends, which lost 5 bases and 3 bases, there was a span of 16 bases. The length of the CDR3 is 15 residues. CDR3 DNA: TGTGCCAGCAGTCCACAGGGATGGGAGGACACTGAAGCTTTCTTT. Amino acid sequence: CASSPQGWEDTEAFF.

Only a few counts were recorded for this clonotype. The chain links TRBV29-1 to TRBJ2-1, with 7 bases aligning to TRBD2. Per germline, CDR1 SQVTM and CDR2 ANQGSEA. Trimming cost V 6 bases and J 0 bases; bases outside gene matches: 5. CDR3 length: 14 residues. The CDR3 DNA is TGCAGCGTAGTAGCGGGCCGCTCCTACAATGAGCAGTTCTTC. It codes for CSVVAGRSYNEQFF.

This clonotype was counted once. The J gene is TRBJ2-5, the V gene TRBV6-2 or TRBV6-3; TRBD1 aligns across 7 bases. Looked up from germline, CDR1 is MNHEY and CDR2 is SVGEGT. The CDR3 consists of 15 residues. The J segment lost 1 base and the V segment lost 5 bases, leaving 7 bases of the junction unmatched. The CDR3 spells CASSTGQAIQETQYF. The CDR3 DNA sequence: TGTGCCAGCAGTACAGGACAGGCGATCCAAGAGACCCAGTACTTC.

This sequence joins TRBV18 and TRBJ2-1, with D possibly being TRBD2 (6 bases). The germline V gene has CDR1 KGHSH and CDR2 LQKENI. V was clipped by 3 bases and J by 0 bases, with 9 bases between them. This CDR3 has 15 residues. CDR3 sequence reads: CASSPAGRSYNEQFF. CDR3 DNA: TGTGCCAGCTCACCGGCGGGACGCTCCTACAATGAGCAGTTCTTC. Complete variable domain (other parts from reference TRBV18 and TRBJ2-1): NAGVMQNPRHLVRRRGQEARLRCSPMKGHSHVYWYRQLPEEGLKFMVYLQKENIIDESGMPKERFSAEFPKEGPSILRIQQVVRGDSAAYFCASSPAGRSYNEQFFGPGTRLTVL.

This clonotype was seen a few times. The DNA of the CDR3 is TGCAGCGTTGAGCTGGCAGGGGGTGAGCAGTTCTTC. It codes for CSVELAGGEQFF. This chain joins TRBV29-1 and TRBJ2-1; 7 positions match TRBD1. The CDR3 length is 12 residues. Germline V CDR1 and CDR2: SQVTM, ANQGSEA. V lost 3 bases to trimming and J lost 9 bases; unmatched junction nucleotides: 5.

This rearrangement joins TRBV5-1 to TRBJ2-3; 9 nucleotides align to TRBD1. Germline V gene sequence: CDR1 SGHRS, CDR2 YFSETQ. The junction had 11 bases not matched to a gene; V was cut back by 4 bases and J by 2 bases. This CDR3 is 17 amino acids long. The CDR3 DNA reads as TGCGCCAGCAGCCCGCGAGGGGGGACAGGGCTCACAGATACGCAGTATTTT. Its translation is CASSPRGGTGLTDTQYF. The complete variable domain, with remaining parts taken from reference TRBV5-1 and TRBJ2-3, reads KAGVTQTPRYLIKTRGQQVTLSCSPISGHRSVSWYQQTPGQGLQFLFEYFSETQRNKGNFPGRFSGRQFSNSRSEMNVSTLELGDSALYLCASSPRGGTGLTDTQYFGPGTRLTVL.

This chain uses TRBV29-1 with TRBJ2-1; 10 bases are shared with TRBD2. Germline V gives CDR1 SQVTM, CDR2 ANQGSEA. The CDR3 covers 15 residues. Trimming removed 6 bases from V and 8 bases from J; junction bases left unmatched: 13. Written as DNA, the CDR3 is TGCAGCGTCTCAAAGGGGCTAGCGGGAGTAGATGAGCAGTTCTTC. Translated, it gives CSVSKGLAGVDEQFF.